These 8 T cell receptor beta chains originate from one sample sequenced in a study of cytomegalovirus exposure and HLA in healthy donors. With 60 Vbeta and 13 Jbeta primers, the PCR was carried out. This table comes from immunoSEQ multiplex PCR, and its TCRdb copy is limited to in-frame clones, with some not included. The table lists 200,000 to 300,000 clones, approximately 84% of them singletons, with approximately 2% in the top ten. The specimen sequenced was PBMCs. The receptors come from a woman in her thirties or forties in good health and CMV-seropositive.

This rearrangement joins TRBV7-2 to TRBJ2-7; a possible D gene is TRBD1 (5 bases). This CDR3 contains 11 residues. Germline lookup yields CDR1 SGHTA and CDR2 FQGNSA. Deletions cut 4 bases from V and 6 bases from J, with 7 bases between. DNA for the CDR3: TGTGCCAGCAGCTGGGGCGGCGAGCAGTACTTC. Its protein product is CASSWGGEQYF.

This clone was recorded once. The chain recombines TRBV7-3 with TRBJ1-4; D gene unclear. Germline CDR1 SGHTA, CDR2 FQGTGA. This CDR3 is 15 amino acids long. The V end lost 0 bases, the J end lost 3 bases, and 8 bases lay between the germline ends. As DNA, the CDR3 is TGTGCCAGCAGCTTAACGGGCGCGCCTAATGAAAAACTGTTTTTT. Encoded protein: CASSLTGAPNEKLFF. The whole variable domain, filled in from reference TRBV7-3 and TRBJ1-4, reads GAGVSQTPSNKVTEKGKYVELRCDPISGHTALYWYRQSLGQGPEFLIYFQGTGAADDSGLPNDRFFAVRPEGSVSTLKIQRTERGDSAVYLCASSLTGAPNEKLFFGSGTQLSVL.

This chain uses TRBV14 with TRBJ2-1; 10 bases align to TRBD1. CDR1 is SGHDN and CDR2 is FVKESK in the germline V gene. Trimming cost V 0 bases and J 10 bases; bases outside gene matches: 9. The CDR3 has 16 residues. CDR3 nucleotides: TGTGCCAGCAGCCAAGAGGCCGGGACAGGGGACTTGGAGCAGTTCTTC. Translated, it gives CASSQEAGTGDLEQFF. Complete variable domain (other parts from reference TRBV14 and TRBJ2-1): EAGVTQFPSHSVIEKGQTVTLRCDPISGHDNLYWYRRVMGKEIKFLLHFVKESKQDESGMPNNRFLAERTGGTYSTLKVQPAELEDSGVYFCASSQEAGTGDLEQFFGPGTRLTVL.

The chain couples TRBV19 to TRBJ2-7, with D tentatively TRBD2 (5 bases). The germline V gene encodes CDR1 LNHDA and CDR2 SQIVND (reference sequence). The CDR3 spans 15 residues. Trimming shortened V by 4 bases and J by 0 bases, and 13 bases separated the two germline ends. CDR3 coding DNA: TGTGCCAGTAGTACCAGAGGGTCCTCCTCCTACGAGCAGTACTTC. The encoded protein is CASSTRGSSSYEQYF. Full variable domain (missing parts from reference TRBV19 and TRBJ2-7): DGGITQSPKYLFRKEGQNVTLSCEQNLNHDAMYWYRQDPGQGLRLIYYSQIVNDFQKGDIAEGYSVSREKKESFPLTVTSAQKNPTAFYLCASSTRGSSSYEQYFGPGTRLTVT.

The CDR3, as DNA: TGCGCCAGCAGCCTTACGACAGGGAAGGGCACTGAAGCTTTCTTT. Protein sequence: CASSLTTGKGTEAFF. The chain recombines TRBV5-1 with TRBJ1-1; 7 bases line up with TRBD1. The CDR3 contains 15 residues. The germline V gene encodes CDR1 SGHRS and CDR2 YFSETQ. V lost 4 bases, J lost 4 bases, and 10 bases stayed unmatched.

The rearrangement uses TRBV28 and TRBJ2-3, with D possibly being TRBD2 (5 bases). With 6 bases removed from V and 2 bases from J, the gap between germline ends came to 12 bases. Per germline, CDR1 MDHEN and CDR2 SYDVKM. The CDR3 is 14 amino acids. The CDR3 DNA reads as TGTGCCAGCAGACCCGACTACTTCACAGATACGCAGTATTTT. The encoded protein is CASRPDYFTDTQYF.

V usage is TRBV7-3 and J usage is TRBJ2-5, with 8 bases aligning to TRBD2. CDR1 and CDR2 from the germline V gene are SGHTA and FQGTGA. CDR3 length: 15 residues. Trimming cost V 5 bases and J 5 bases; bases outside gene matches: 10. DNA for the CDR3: TGTGCCAGCAGCCTGCTCGGGACTAGAACTGAGACCCAGTACTTC. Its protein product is CASSLLGTRTETQYF.

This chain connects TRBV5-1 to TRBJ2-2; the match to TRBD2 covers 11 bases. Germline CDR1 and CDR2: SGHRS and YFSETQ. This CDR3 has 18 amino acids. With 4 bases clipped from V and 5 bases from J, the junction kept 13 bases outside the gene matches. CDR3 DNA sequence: TGCGCCAGCAGCGAGTACTTACTAGCGGGAGTAAGGACCGGGGAGCTGTTTTTT. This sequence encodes CASSEYLLAGVRTGELFF. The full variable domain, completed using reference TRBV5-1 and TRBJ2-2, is KAGVTQTPRYLIKTRGQQVTLSCSPISGHRSVSWYQQTPGQGLQFLFEYFSETQRNKGNFPGRFSGRQFSNSRSEMNVSTLELGDSALYLCASSEYLLAGVRTGELFFGEGSRLTVL.